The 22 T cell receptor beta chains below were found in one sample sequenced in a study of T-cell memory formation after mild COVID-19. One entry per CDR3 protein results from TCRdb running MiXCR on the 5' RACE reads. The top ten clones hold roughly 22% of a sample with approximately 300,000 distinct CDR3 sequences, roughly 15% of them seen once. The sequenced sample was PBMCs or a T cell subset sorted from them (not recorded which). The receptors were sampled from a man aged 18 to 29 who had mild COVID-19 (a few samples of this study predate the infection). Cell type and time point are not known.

This CDR3 is CASWGGRYNEQFF. The CDR3 DNA follows: TGTGCCAGCTGGGGGGGCCGATACAATGAGCAGTTCTTC. This chain links TRBV7-9 with TRBJ2-1; maybe TRBD2 (7 bases). The CDR3 length is 13 residues. Trimming removed 8 bases at V and 4 bases at J, with 12 bases between. Per the germline V gene, CDR1 is SEHNR and CDR2 is FQNEAQ (reference sequence).

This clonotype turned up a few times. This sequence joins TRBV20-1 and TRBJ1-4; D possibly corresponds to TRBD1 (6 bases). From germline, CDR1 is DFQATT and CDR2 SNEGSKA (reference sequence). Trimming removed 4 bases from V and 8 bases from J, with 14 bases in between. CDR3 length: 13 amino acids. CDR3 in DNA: TGCAGTGCTACCAACAGGGTGGTGGAAAAACTGTTTTTT. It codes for CSATNRVVEKLFF.

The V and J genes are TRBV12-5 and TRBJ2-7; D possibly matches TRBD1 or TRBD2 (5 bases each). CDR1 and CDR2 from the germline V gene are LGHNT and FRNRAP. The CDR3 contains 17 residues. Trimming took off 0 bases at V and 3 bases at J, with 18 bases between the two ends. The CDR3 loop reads CASGLVLGQGPRYEQYF. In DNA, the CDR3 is TGTGCTAGTGGTTTGGTATTGGGGCAGGGACCACGCTACGAGCAGTACTTC.

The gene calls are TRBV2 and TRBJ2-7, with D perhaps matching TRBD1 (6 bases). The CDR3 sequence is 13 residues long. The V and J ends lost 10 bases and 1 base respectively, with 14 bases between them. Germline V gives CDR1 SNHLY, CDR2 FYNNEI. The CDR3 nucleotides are TGTGCCATCACCGTTGACAGGTCCTACGAGCAGTACGTC. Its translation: CAITVDRSYEQYV.

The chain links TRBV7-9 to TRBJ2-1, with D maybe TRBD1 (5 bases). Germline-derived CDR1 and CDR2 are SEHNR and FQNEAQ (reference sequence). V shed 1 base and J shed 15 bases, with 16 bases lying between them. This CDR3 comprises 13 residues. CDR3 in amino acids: CASSLVLAQARFF. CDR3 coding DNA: TGTGCCAGCAGCTTAGTCTTAGCACAGGCTCGGTTCTTC.

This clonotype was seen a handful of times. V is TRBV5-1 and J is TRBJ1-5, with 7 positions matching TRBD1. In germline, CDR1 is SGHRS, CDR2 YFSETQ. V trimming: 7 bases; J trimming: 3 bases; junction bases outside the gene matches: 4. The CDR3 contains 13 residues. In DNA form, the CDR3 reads TGCGCCAGCGGAACAGGGGCCAATCAGCCCCAGCATTTT. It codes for CASGTGANQPQHF.

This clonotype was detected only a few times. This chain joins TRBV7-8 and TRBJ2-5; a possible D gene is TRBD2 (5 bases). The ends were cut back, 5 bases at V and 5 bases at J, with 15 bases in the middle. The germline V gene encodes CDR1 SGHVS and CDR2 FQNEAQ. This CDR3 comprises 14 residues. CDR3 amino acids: CASSRGNIAETQYF. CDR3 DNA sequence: TGTGCCAGCAGCCGAGGGAACATAGCGGAGACCCAGTACTTC.

The CDR3 bases are TGTGCCAGCAGCCACTTTAAGGGGGATGGCTACACCTTC. Translating it yields CASSHFKGDGYTF. This sequence joins TRBV4-2 and TRBJ1-2; the D gene is possibly TRBD1 (6 bases). Trimming removed 3 bases from V and 6 bases from J, with 11 bases in between. Germline V gene lookup returns CDR1 LGHNA and CDR2 YNFKEQ. There are 13 residues in the CDR3.

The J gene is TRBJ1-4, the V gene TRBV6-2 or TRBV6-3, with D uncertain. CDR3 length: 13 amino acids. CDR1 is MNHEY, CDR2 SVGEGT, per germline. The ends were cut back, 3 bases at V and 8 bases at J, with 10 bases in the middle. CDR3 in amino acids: CASSYRSREKLFF. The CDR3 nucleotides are TGTGCCAGCAGTTATCGGAGCCGCGAAAAACTGTTTTTT.

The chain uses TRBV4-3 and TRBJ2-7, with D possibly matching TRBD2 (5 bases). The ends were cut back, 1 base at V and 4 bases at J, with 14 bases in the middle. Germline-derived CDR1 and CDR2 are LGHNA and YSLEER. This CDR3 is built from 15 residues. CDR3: CASSQGEQELYEQYV. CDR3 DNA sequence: TGCGCCAGCAGCCAAGGGGAGCAGGAGTTATACGAGCAGTACGTC.

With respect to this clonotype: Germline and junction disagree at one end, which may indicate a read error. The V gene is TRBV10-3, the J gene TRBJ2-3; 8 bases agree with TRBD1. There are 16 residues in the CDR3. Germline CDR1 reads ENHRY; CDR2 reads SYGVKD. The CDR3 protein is CAISEPRQGPRDTQCF. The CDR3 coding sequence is TGTGCCATCAGTGAGCCGAGACAGGGGCCGAGGGATACGCAGTGTTTT.

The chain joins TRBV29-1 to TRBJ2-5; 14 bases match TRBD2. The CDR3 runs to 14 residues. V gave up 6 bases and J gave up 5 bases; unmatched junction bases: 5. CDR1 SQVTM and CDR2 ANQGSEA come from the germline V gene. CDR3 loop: CSVPRLAGGETQYF. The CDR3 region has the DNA TGCAGCGTACCCAGACTAGCGGGGGGGGAGACCCAGTACTTC.

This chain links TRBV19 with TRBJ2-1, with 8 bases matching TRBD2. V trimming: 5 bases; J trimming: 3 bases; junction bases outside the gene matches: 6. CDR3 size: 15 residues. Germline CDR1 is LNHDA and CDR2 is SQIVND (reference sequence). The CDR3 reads CASSLGLANYNEQFF. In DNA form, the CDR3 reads TGTGCCAGTAGTTTAGGACTAGCAAACTACAATGAGCAGTTCTTC.

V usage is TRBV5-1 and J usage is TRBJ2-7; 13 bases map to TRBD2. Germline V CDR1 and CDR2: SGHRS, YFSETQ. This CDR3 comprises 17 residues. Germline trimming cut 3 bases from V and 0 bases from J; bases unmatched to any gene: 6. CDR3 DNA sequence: TGCGCCAGCAGCTCCGGGACTAGCGGGGTTATCTCCTACGAGCAGTACTTC. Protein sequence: CASSSGTSGVISYEQYF. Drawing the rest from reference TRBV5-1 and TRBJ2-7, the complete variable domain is KAGVTQTPRYLIKTRGQQVTLSCSPISGHRSVSWYQQTPGQGLQFLFEYFSETQRNKGNFPGRFSGRQFSNSRSEMNVSTLELGDSALYLCASSSGTSGVISYEQYFGPGTRLTVT.

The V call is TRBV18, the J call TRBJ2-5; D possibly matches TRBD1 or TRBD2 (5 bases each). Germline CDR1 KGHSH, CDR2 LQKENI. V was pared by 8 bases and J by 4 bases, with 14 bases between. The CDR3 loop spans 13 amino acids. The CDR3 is CASQLPGTETQYF. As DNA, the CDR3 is TGTGCCAGCCAACTCCCAGGGACAGAGACCCAGTACTTC. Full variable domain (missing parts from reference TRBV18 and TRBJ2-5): NAGVMQNPRHLVRRRGQEARLRCSPMKGHSHVYWYRQLPEEGLKFMVYLQKENIIDESGMPKERFSAEFPKEGPSILRIQQVVRGDSAAYFCASQLPGTETQYFGPGTRLLVL.

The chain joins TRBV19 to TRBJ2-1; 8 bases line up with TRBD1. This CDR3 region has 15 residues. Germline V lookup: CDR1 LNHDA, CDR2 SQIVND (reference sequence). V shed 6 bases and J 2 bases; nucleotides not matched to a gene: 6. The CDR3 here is CASSPRTGTYNEQFF. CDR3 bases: TGTGCCAGTAGCCCAAGGACAGGGACCTACAATGAGCAGTTCTTC.

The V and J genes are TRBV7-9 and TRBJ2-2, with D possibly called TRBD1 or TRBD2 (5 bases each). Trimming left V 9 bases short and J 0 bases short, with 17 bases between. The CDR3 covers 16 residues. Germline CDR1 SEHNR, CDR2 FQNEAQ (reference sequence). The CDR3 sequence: CARRDLGPPNTGELFF. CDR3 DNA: TGTGCCAGGAGAGACCTGGGACCGCCGAACACCGGGGAGCTGTTTTTT.

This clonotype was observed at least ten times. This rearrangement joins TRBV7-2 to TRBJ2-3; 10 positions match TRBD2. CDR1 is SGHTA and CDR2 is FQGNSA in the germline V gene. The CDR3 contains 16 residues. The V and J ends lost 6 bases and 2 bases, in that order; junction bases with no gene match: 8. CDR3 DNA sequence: TGTGCCAGCAGATATAACCTAGCGGGGGCCACAGATACGCAGTATTTT. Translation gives CASRYNLAGATDTQYF.

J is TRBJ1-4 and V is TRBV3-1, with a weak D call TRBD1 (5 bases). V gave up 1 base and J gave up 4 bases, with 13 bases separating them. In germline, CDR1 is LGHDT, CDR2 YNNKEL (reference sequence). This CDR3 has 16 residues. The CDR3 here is CASSQVVWGGNEKLFF. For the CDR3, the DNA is TGTGCCAGCAGCCAAGTCGTTTGGGGGGGTAATGAAAAACTGTTTTTT.

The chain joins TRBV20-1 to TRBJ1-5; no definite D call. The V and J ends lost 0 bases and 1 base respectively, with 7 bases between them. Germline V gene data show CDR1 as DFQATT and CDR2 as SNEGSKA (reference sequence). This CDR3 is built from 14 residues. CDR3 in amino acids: CSARDSRSNQPQHF. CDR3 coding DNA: TGCAGTGCTAGAGATAGTCGGAGCAATCAGCCCCAGCATTTT.

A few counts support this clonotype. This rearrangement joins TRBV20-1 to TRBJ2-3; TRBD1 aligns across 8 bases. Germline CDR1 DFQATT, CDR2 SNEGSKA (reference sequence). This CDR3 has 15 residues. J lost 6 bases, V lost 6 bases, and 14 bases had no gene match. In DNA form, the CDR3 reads TGCAGTGCGACCTACTCCGGGACAGGCGAGGATACGCAGTATTTT. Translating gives CSATYSGTGEDTQYF.

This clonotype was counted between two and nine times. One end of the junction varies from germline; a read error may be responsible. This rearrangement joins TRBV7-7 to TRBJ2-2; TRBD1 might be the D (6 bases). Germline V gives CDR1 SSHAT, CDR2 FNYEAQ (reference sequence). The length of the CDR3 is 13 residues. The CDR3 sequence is CASSNTGSGELFF. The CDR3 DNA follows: TGTGCTAGCAGCAATACAGGGTCCGGGGAGCTGTTTTTT.